Each of the 24 T cell receptor beta chains below was sequenced from the same sample in a study of blood T cell repertoires in COVID-19. Generated by immunoSEQ multiplex PCR, the TCRdb table keeps only in-frame clones and is missing some. This sample has roughly 200,000 clones; 84% occur once, and the top ten carry approximately 3%. Sequencing was done on a sample of PBMCs or T cells enriched from blood (not recorded which). All receptors derive from a woman in her twenties or thirties who had been exposed to COVID-19.

V is TRBV18 and J is TRBJ1-5; 8 positions match TRBD1. After removal of 2 bases from V and 6 bases from J, the junction contained 3 bases not matched to a gene. Germline V lookup: CDR1 KGHSH, CDR2 LQKENI. CDR3 size: 14 residues. This CDR3 is CASSPSGGGQPQHF. The CDR3 coding sequence is TGTGCCAGCTCACCATCAGGGGGCGGTCAGCCCCAGCATTTT.

The chain recombines TRBV3-1 (or the pseudogene TRBV3-2) with TRBJ2-3, with 7 positions matching TRBD2. The V segment lost 2 bases and the J segment 2 bases; nucleotides outside the gene matches: 4. This CDR3 spans 15 amino acids. CDR1 and CDR2 (germline): LGHDT, YNNKEL (reference sequence). The CDR3 coding sequence is TGTGCCAGCAGCCAAATACGGGACTACACAGATACGCAGTATTTT. As protein: CASSQIRDYTDTQYF.

The table lists this clone with a few counts. The genes are TRBV19 and TRBJ2-2, with D unclear. Per germline, CDR1 LNHDA and CDR2 SQIVND (reference sequence). V lost 7 bases to trimming and J lost 6 bases, with 15 bases between them. The CDR3 loop spans 14 amino acids. The CDR3: CASIPRVFPGELFF. Written as DNA, the CDR3 is TGTGCCAGTATACCCCGGGTGTTTCCCGGGGAGCTGTTTTTT.

V is TRBV19 and J is TRBJ1-2; D remains unclear. The CDR3 totals 15 residues. Germline lookup yields CDR1 LNHDA and CDR2 SQIVND (reference sequence). Trimming shortened V by 7 bases and J by 0 bases, and 15 bases separated the two germline ends. The CDR3 sequence: CASTWAIDPNYGYTF. In DNA form, the CDR3 reads TGTGCCAGTACTTGGGCCATAGATCCTAACTATGGCTACACCTTC.

J is TRBJ1-2 and V is TRBV27, with TRBD1 matching over 9 bases. V shed 3 bases, J shed 5 bases, and the junction held 4 bases outside the gene matches. Germline values: CDR1 MNHEY, CDR2 SMNVEV (reference sequence). The CDR3 totals 14 residues. CDR3 in DNA: TGTGCCAGCAGTTTTACAGGGGGCTGGTATGGCTACACCTTC. The encoded protein is CASSFTGGWYGYTF.

This CDR3 reads CAWSGTGQGLYF. CDR3 in DNA: TGTGCCTGGAGTGGGACGGGACAGGGCCTATACTTC. The chain has TRBV30 and TRBJ2-7, with 9 bases identical to TRBD1. The CDR3 consists of 12 residues. Losses at the gene ends were 1 base for V and 13 bases for J; bases not matched to a gene: 8. Germline CDR1 reads GTSNPN; CDR2 reads SVGIG (reference sequence).

The chain combines TRBV3-1 (or the pseudogene TRBV3-2) with TRBJ1-2, with 9 bases lining up with TRBD1. CDR3 size: 13 residues. V was clipped by 4 bases and J by 14 bases; unmatched bases: 11. Germline CDR1 and CDR2: LGHDT and YNNKEL (reference sequence). The CDR3 DNA reads TGTGCCAGCAGCCTTTACAGGGGGCGAGAAGAAACCTTC. Translating it yields CASSLYRGREETF.

The chain links TRBV12-5 to TRBJ2-1, with a possible D match to TRBD1 (7 bases). Germline V gene data show CDR1 as LGHNT and CDR2 as FRNRAP. The CDR3 has 15 residues. Trimming removed 1 base at V and 4 bases at J, with 11 bases between. The CDR3 region has the DNA TGTGCTAGTGGTTTGGAGCAGGGGGGTTACAATGAGCAGTTCTTC. Translated: CASGLEQGGYNEQFF.

J is TRBJ1-1 and V is TRBV15, with TRBD1 matching 7 bases. V lost 0 bases and J lost 3; bases outside the gene matches: 4. CDR1 is LNHNV and CDR2 is YYDKDF in the germline V gene (reference sequence). This CDR3 comprises 15 residues. CDR3 in DNA: TGTGCCACCAGCAGAGACGCACAGGGGCACACTGAAGCTTTCTTT. This sequence encodes CATSRDAQGHTEAFF.

The V and J genes are TRBV18 and TRBJ1-6; no reliable D call. The germline V gene encodes CDR1 KGHSH and CDR2 LQKENI. Deletions cut 3 bases from V and 8 bases from J, with 5 bases between. This CDR3 comprises 12 residues. The CDR3 region is CASSPGDSPLHF. CDR3 in DNA: TGTGCCAGCTCACCCGGGGATTCACCCCTCCACTTT.

V is TRBV5-1 and J is TRBJ2-5; TRBD1 matches 7 bases. From germline, CDR1 is SGHRS and CDR2 YFSETQ. The length of the CDR3 is 14 residues. V gave up 4 bases and J gave up 4 bases; unmatched junction bases: 7. The CDR3 DNA reads as TGCGCCAGCAGCGGAGGCTCAGGGGGAGAGACCCAGTACTTC. Its translation: CASSGGSGGETQYF.

This chain joins TRBV7-9 and TRBJ1-5; D gene unclear. V was shortened by 5 bases and J by 5 bases, with 16 bases between the two germline ends. CDR3 length equals 15 residues. CDR1 and CDR2 from the germline V gene are SEHNR and FQNEAQ (reference sequence). CDR3 DNA sequence: TGTGCCAGCAGCCCCGGGGAAGGCAAGGATCAGCCCCAGCATTTT. As protein: CASSPGEGKDQPQHF.

The rearrangement joins TRBV9 to TRBJ2-1, with D unclear. V lost 3 bases to trimming and J lost 0 bases, with 10 bases between them. The CDR3 is made up of 15 amino acids. The germline CDR1 and CDR2 sequences are SGDLS and YYNGEE. The CDR3 protein is CASSGQSSSYNEQFF. The CDR3 DNA sequence: TGTGCCAGCAGCGGGCAATCTTCCTCCTACAATGAGCAGTTCTTC.

This chain links TRBV4-2 with TRBJ2-3; 11 bases line up with TRBD2. Germline CDR1 LGHNA, CDR2 YNFKEQ. J was trimmed by 5 bases and V by 4 bases; bases with no gene match: 8. The length of the CDR3 is 16 residues. The CDR3 DNA is TGTGCCAGCAGCCTACTTAGCGGGGGGGCCTTAGATACGCAGTATTTT. Its protein is CASSLLSGGALDTQYF.

This chain joins TRBV5-1 and TRBJ2-5; D is ambiguous. This CDR3 spans 13 amino acids. Trimming stripped 0 bases from V and 5 bases from J, with 8 bases between. The V gene's germline CDR1 is SGHRS and CDR2 YFSETQ. CDR3 residues: CASSLDTEETQYF. For the CDR3, the DNA is TGCGCCAGCAGCTTGGATACGGAGGAGACCCAGTACTTC.

J is TRBJ1-2 and V is TRBV10-2, with 7 nucleotides matching TRBD1. CDR1 and CDR2 from the germline V gene are WSHSY and SAAADI. The CDR3 covers 12 residues. V lost 5 bases, J lost 7 bases, and 4 bases stayed unmatched. CDR3 DNA: TGCGCCAGCAGTCCCAACAGGGGTGGCTACACCTTC. Protein product: CASSPNRGGYTF.

The chain links TRBV3-1 (or the pseudogene TRBV3-2) to TRBJ1-1; unclear D gene. This CDR3 region has 13 residues. Trimming stripped 6 bases from V and 6 bases from J, with 14 bases between. The germline gives CDR1 LGHDT, CDR2 YNNKEL (reference sequence). The CDR3 here is CASSRLGAPEAFF. The CDR3 DNA sequence: TGTGCCAGCAGTCGGCTGGGAGCCCCTGAAGCTTTCTTT.

This chain connects TRBV5-4 to TRBJ1-2, with D possibly matching TRBD1 (6 bases). V lost 2 bases and J 2 bases, leaving 16 bases between the germline ends. CDR3 length: 16 residues. Per germline, CDR1 SGHNT and CDR2 YYREEE (reference sequence). CDR3 in amino acids: CASSFDSATGNYGYTF. CDR3 coding DNA: TGTGCCAGCAGCTTCGACTCGGCGACAGGAAACTATGGCTACACCTTC.

V and J are TRBV19 and TRBJ1-3, with D perhaps matching TRBD1 (6 bases). The CDR3 spans 17 residues. V lost 7 bases, J lost 0 bases, and 19 bases lay in between. Germline CDR1 is LNHDA and CDR2 is SQIVND (reference sequence). CDR3 coding DNA: TGTGCCAGTACCCCGTTGGACAGCCGAATCTCTGGAAACACCATATATTTT. Translation: CASTPLDSRISGNTIYF.

The chain combines TRBV5-6 with TRBJ2-7, with 7 bases aligning to TRBD2. The CDR3 consists of 13 residues. Germline CDR1 is SGHDT and CDR2 is YYEEEE. The J segment lost 2 bases and the V segment lost 5 bases, leaving 4 bases of the junction unmatched. The CDR3 nucleotides are TGTGCCAGCAGAATGGCGGGAGCCTACGAGCAGTACTTC. Translation gives CASRMAGAYEQYF.

This clone was detected a few times. V is TRBV27 and J is TRBJ2-1; 16 bases are shared with TRBD2. Germline loops: CDR1 MNHEY, CDR2 SMNVEV (reference sequence). V shed 6 bases and J 15 bases; nucleotides not matched to a gene: 14. The CDR3 loop spans 16 amino acids. The CDR3 loop reads CASRSRSGLAGGRAFF. CDR3 DNA: TGTGCCAGCAGAAGTCGGTCGGGACTAGCGGGGGGGAGGGCGTTCTTC.

The rearrangement uses TRBV19 and TRBJ1-2; the D is unclear. The CDR3 runs 14 residues. V gave up 3 bases and J gave up 10 bases, with 18 bases separating them. Germline CDR1 and CDR2: LNHDA and SQIVND (reference sequence). The CDR3 region has the DNA TGTGCCAGTAGTATGGTGGCGGGGATCGATCACTACACCTTC. Encoded protein: CASSMVAGIDHYTF.

The CDR3 DNA is TGCGCCAGCAGCTTAGGGGGTGGGGAAAAACTGTTTTTT. It translates to CASSLGGGEKLFF. The rearrangement joins TRBV5-1 to TRBJ1-4; tentative D call: TRBD1 (6 bases). The germline gives CDR1 SGHRS, CDR2 YFSETQ. Deletions cut 2 bases from V and 8 bases from J, with 10 bases between. The CDR3 consists of 13 residues. Supplemented by reference TRBV5-1 and TRBJ1-4, the full variable domain reads KAGVTQTPRYLIKTRGQQVTLSCSPISGHRSVSWYQQTPGQGLQFLFEYFSETQRNKGNFPGRFSGRQFSNSRSEMNVSTLELGDSALYLCASSLGGGEKLFFGSGTQLSVL.

The chain links TRBV5-1 to TRBJ1-1, with TRBD1 identical over 7 bases. V was pared by 3 bases and J by 7 bases, with 9 bases of the junction left unmatched. CDR1 and CDR2 from the germline V gene are SGHRS and YFSETQ. The CDR3 sequence is 14 residues long. CDR3 nucleotides: TGCGCCAGCAGCTCCTACAGGGGCAAGAATGAAGCTTTCTTT. It encodes CASSSYRGKNEAFF.